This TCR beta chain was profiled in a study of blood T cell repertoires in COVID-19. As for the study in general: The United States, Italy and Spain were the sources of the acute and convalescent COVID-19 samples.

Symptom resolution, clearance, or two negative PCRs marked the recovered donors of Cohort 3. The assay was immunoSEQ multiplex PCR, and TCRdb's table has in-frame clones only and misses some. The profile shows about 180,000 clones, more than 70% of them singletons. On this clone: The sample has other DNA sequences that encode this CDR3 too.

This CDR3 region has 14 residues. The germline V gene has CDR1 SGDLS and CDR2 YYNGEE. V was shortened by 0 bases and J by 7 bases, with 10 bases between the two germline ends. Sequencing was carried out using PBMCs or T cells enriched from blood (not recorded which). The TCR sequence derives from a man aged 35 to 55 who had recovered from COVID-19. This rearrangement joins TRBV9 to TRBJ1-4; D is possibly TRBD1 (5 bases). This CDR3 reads CASSVGGRGEKLFF. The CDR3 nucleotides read TGTGCCAGCAGCGTAGGAGGGAGGGGTGAAAAACTGTTTTTT. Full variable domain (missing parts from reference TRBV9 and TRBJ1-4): DSGVTQTPKHLITATGQRVTLRCSPRSGDLSVYWYQQSLDQGLQFLIQYYNGEERAKGNILERFSAQQFPDLHSELNLSSLELGDSALYFCASSVGGRGEKLFFGSGTQLSVL.